These 5 T cell receptor beta chains share one sample of origin, sequenced in a study of cytomegalovirus exposure and HLA in healthy donors. The PCR used 60 Vbeta and 13 Jbeta primers. The repertoire was sequenced with immunoSEQ multiplex PCR; TCRdb's copy has only in-frame clones and lacks some. The table includes some 120,000 clones, 65% to 80% detected once. Sequencing input: PBMCs. The receptor set was obtained from a female donor in good health and CMV-seronegative.

This sequence joins TRBV2 and TRBJ2-7; 11 bases align to TRBD1. Trimming removed 4 bases from V and 4 bases from J; junction bases left unmatched: 6. The germline CDR1 and CDR2 sequences are SNHLY and FYNNEI. The CDR3 totals 15 residues. The CDR3 region is CASSVRGQGVYEQYF. The CDR3 nucleotides are TGTGCCAGCAGTGTAAGGGGACAGGGGGTATACGAGCAGTACTTC.

This chain connects TRBV9 to TRBJ2-3; TRBD2 matches at 9 bases. CDR3 size: 20 residues. The V segment lost 3 bases and the J segment 0 bases; nucleotides outside the gene matches: 17. CDR1 and CDR2 (germline): SGDLS, YYNGEE. CDR3 bases: TGTGCCAGCAGCGCGGGGGTGGGGCGGCTAGCGGGGCGTAGCACAGATACGCAGTATTTT. As protein: CASSAGVGRLAGRSTDTQYF. The entire variable domain, with the rest obtained from reference TRBV9 and TRBJ2-3, is as follows: DSGVTQTPKHLITATGQRVTLRCSPRSGDLSVYWYQQSLDQGLQFLIQYYNGEERAKGNILERFSAQQFPDLHSELNLSSLELGDSALYFCASSAGVGRLAGRSTDTQYFGPGTRLTVL.

The rearrangement joins TRBV6-5 to TRBJ2-1; 10 bases are a match to TRBD2. Trimming took 6 bases from V and 6 from J; bases not matched to a gene: 8. The CDR3 sequence is 15 residues long. Germline V gene sequence: CDR1 MNHEY, CDR2 SVGAGI. The CDR3 region has the DNA TGTGCCAGCAGAGTAGAGCGGGGGGGCTTCAATGAGCAGTTCTTC. Protein sequence: CASRVERGGFNEQFF.

With regard to this clone: The sample contains more than one DNA sequence encoding this CDR3. This sequence joins TRBV18 and TRBJ1-1, with D unresolved. This CDR3 is built from 13 residues. Looked up from germline, CDR1 is KGHSH and CDR2 is LQKENI. Between the trimmed V and J ends, which lost 2 bases and 4 bases, there was a span of 8 bases. This CDR3 is CASSPSGGTEAFF. As DNA, the CDR3 is TGTGCCAGCTCACCAAGTGGAGGCACTGAAGCTTTCTTT.

The V and J genes are TRBV14 and TRBJ1-1; 9 nucleotides align to TRBD1. Germline lookup yields CDR1 SGHDN and CDR2 FVKESK. The CDR3 length is 15 residues. V was clipped by 2 bases and J by 4 bases; unmatched bases: 5. The CDR3 DNA follows: TGTGCCAGCAGCCAACAGACAGGGGGTCTCACTGAAGCTTTCTTT. Its protein is CASSQQTGGLTEAFF.